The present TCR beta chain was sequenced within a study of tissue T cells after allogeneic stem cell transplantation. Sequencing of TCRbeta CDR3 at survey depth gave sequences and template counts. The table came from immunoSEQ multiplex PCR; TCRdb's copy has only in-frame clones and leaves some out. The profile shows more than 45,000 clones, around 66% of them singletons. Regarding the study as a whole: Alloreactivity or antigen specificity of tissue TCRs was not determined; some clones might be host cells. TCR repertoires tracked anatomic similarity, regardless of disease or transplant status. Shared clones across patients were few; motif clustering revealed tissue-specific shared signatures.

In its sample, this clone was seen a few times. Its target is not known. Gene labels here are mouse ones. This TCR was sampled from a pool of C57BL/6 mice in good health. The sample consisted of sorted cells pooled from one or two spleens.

The sequenced part of the CDR3 DNA is TGTGCAAGCAGCTCCGGGACACAAAACTCCGACTACACC. It codes for CASSSGTQNSDYT. The whole CDR3 reads CASSSGTQNSDYTF. The V and J genes are TRBV16 and TRBJ1-2; possible D gene TRBD1, 6 bases. The CDR3 end lies 1 residue beyond the end of the read and is filled in from the germline J gene. The V and J ends lost 4 bases and 1 base respectively, with 10 bases between them. From germline, CDR1 is SGHSA and CDR2 FRNQAP. This CDR3 has 14 amino acids.